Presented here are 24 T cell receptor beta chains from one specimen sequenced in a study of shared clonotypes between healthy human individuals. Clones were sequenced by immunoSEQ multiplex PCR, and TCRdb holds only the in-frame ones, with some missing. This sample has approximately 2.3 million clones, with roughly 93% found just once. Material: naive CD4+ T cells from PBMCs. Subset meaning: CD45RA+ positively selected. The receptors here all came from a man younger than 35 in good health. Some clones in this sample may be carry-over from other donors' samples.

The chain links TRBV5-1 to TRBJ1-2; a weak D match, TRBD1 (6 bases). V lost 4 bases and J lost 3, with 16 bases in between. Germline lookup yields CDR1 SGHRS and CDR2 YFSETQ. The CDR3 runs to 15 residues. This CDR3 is CASSHARGLDYGYTF. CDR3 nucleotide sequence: TGCGCCAGCAGCCACGCCAGGGGCCTTGACTATGGCTACACCTTC.

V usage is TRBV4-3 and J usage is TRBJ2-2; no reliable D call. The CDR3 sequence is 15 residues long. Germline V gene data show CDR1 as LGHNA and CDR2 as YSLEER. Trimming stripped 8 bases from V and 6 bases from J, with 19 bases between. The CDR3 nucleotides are TGCGCCAGCGGTTCGTATGGAGATTCGGCCGGGGAGCTGTTTTTT. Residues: CASGSYGDSAGELFF.

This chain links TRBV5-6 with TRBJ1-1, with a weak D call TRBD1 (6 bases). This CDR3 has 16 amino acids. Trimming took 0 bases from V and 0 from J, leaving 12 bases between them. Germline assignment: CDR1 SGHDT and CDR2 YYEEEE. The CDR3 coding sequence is TGTGCCAGCAGCTTGGTCGGGGCAGGGGTGAACACTGAAGCTTTCTTT. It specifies CASSLVGAGVNTEAFF.

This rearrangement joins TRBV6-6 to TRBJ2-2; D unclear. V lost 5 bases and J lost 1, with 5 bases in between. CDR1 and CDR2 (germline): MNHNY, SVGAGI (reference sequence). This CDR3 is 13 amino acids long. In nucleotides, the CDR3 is TGTGCCAGCAGTACACAGAACACCGGGGAGCTGTTTTTT. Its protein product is CASSTQNTGELFF.

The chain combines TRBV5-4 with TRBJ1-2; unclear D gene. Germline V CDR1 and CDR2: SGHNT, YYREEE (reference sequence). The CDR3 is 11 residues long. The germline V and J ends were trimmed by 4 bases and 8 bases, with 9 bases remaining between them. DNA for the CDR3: TGTGCCAGCAGCGGTAGCGTCGGCTACACCTTC. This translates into CASSGSVGYTF.

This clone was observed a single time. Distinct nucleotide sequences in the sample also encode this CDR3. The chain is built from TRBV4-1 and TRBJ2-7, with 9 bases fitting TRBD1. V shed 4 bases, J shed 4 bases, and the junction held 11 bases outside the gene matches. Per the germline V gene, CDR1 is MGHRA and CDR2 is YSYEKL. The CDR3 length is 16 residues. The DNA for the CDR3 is TGCGCCAGCAGCCCCCTCCACAGGGGGCGCGGGTACGAGCAGTACTTC. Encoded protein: CASSPLHRGRGYEQYF.

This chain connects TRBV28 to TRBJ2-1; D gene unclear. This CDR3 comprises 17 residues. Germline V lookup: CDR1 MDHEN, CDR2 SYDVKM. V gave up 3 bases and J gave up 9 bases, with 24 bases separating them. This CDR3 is CASSLRPYKRLRSEQFF. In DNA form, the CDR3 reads TGTGCCAGCAGTTTGCGGCCTTATAAGCGACTCAGGAGTGAGCAGTTCTTC.

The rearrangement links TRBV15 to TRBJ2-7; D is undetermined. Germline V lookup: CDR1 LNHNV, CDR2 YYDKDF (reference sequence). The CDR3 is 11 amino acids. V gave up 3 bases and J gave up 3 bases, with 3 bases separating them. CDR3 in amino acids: CATSSFYEQYF. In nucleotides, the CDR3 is TGTGCCACCAGCAGTTTCTACGAGCAGTACTTC.

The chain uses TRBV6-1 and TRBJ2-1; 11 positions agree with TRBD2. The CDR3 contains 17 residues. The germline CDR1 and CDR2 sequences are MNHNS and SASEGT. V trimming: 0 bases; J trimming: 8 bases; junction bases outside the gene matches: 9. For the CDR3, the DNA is TGTGCCAGCAGTGAAGCGGGGCTAGCGGGAGGTCGCGATGAGCAGTTCTTC. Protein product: CASSEAGLAGGRDEQFF.

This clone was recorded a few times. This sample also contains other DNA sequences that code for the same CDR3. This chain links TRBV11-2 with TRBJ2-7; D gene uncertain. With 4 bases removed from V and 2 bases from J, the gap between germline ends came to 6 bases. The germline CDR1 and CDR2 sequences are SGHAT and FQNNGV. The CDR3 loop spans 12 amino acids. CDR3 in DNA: TGTGCCAGCAGCTCCGGAGCCTACGAGCAGTACTTC. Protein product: CASSSGAYEQYF.

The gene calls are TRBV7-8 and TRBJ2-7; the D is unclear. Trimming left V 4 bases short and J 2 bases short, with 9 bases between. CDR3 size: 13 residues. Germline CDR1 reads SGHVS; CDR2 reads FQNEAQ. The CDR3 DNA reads TGTGCCAGCAGCTCTCCCGGACCCTACGAGCAGTACTTC. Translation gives CASSSPGPYEQYF.

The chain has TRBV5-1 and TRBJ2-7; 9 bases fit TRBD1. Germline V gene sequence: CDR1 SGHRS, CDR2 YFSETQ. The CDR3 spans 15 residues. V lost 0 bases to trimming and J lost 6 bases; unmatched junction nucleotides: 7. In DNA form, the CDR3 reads TGCGCCAGCAGCTTGGCCGGGACAGGGCCTATCGAGCAGTACTTC. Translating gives CASSLAGTGPIEQYF.

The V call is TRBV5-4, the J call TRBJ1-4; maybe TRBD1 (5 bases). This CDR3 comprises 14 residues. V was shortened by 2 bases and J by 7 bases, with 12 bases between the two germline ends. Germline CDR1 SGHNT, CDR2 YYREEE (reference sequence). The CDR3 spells CASSFGGTGEKLFF. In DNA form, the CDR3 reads TGTGCCAGCAGCTTTGGAGGGACGGGTGAAAAACTGTTTTTT.

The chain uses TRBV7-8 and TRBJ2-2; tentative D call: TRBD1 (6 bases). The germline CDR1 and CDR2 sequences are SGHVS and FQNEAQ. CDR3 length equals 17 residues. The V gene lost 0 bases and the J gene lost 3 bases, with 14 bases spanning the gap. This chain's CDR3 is CASSLATTGKYTGELFF. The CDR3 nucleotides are TGTGCCAGCAGCTTAGCGACCACAGGGAAATACACCGGGGAGCTGTTTTTT.

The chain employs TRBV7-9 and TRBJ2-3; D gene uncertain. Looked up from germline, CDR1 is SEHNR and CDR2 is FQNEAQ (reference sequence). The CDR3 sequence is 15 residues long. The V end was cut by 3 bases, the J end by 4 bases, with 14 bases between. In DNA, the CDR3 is TGTGCCAGCAGCTTTCCCGCGGCGGCCTCAGATACGCAGTATTTT. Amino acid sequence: CASSFPAAASDTQYF.

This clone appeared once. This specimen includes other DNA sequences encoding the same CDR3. In DNA form, the CDR3 reads TGTGCCAGCAGTAGGGACAGAGCCTACGAGCAGTACTTC. Protein product: CASSRDRAYEQYF. The rearrangement uses TRBV27 and TRBJ2-7, with 7 bases matching TRBD1. V lost 5 bases and J lost 2; bases outside the gene matches: 3. There are 13 residues in the CDR3. The germline gives CDR1 MNHEY, CDR2 SMNVEV (reference sequence).

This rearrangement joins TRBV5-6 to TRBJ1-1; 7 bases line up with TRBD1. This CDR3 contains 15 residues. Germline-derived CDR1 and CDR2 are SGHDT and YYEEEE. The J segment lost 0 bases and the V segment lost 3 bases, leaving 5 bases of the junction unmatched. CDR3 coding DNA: TGTGCCAGCAGCTCCCAGACAGGGCTGAACACTGAAGCTTTCTTT. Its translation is CASSSQTGLNTEAFF.

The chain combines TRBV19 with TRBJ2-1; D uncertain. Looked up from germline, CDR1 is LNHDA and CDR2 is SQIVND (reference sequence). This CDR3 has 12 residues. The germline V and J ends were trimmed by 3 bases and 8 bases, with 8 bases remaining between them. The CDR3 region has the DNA TGTGCCAGTAGTATGGTAACGGATGAGCAGTTCTTC. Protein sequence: CASSMVTDEQFF.

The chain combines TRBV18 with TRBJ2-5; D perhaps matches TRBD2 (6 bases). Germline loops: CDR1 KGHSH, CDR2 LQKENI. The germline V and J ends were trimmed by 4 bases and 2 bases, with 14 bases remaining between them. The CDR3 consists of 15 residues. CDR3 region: CASSQMRGLQETQYF. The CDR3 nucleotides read TGTGCCAGCTCACAAATGCGGGGCCTTCAAGAGACCCAGTACTTC.

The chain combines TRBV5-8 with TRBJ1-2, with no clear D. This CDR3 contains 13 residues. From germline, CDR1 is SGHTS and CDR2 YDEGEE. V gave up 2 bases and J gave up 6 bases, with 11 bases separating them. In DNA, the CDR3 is TGTGCCAGCAGCTTCTTGGCCCGCGATGGCTACACCTTC. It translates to CASSFLARDGYTF.

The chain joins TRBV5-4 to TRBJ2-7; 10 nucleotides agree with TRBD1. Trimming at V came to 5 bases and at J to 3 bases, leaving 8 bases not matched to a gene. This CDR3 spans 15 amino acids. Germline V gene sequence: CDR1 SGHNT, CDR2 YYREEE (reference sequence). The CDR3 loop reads CASSNPGTGDYEQYF. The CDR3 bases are TGTGCCAGCAGTAATCCCGGGACAGGGGACTACGAGCAGTACTTC.

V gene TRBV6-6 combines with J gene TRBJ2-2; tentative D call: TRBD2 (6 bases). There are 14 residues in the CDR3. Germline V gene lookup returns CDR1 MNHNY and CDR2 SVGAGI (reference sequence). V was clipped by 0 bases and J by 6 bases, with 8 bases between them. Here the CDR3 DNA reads TGTGCCAGCAGTTACTCTAGCGGTGCCGGGGAGCTGTTTTTT. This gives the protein CASSYSSGAGELFF.

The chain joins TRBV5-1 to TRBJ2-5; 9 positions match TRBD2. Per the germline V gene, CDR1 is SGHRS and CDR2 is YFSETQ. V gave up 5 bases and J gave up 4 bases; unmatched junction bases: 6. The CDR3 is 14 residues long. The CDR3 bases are TGCGCCAGCAGAGACTTACTAGCGGGAGAGACCCAGTACTTC. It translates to CASRDLLAGETQYF. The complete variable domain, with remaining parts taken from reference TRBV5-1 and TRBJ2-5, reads KAGVTQTPRYLIKTRGQQVTLSCSPISGHRSVSWYQQTPGQGLQFLFEYFSETQRNKGNFPGRFSGRQFSNSRSEMNVSTLELGDSALYLCASRDLLAGETQYFGPGTRLLVL.

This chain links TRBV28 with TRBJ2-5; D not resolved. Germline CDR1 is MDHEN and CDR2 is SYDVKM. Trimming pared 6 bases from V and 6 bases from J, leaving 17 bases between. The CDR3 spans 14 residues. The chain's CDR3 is CASSLPQSVKTQYF. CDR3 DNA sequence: TGTGCCAGCAGCTTACCCCAATCCGTGAAGACCCAGTACTTC.